This is a list of T cell receptor beta chains from one sample in a study of T cell clones after liver transplantation. Generated by immunoSEQ multiplex PCR, the TCRdb table keeps only in-frame clones and is missing some. The repertoire holds tens of thousands of clones, with about 92% as singletons. The sample in question was CD4+ T cells from blood, obtained before liver transplant. The receptor source for this set is a human donor who received a liver transplant. Both conserved end residues are part of each CDR3. The D gene is left open where the match is weak. Some rows have no size entry. The others give once, few or many, or a class for an expanded clone.

j_call	d_call	clone_size	v_call	cdr3_nt	cdr3_aa
TRBJ1-1	-	-	TRBV28	TGTGCCAGCAGTCATCGAAAGGGGGGGAACACTGAAGCTTTCTTT	CASSHRKGGNTEAFF
TRBJ2-2	TRBD2	-	TRBV11-3	TGTGCCAGCAGCCCAAACTGGGCGGGAGGCACCACCGGGGAGCTGTTTTTT	CASSPNWAGGTTGELFF
TRBJ1-1	-	-	TRBV30	TGTGCCTGGAGTTCGGACACTGAAGCTTTCTTT	CAWSSDTEAFF
TRBJ1-2	-	-	TRBV13	TGTGCCAGCAGCTTAGCGACCGAGTATGGCTACACCTTC	CASSLATEYGYTF
TRBJ2-6	TRBD1	-	TRBV30	TGTGCCTGGACACTAGCCGGGACAGGAAGCTCTGGGGCCAACGTCCTGACTTTC	CAWTLAGTGSSGANVLTF
TRBJ2-1	TRBD2	-	TRBV5-1	TGCGCCAGCAGCACGGGACTAGCGGGAGCTCAGGGTGAGCAGTTCTTC	CASSTGLAGAQGEQFF
TRBJ2-3	TRBD2	-	TRBV7-2	TGTGCCAGCAGCTCTAGAGGGACTAGCGGGAGGGATACGCAGTATTTT	CASSSRGTSGRDTQYF
TRBJ2-1	TRBD2	-	TRBV5-1	TGCGCCAGCAGCCTGCCTGGAGCGGGAGCGGGCAATGAGCAGTTCTTC	CASSLPGAGAGNEQFF
TRBJ2-2	-	-	TRBV5-1	TGCGCCAGCAGCTTGGGCCAAGGGGCCGGGGAGCTGTTTTTT	CASSLGQGAGELFF
TRBJ2-2	-	-	TRBV5-1	TGCGCCAGCAGTGATCAGGGTGCGAGCACCGGGGAGCTGTTTTTT	CASSDQGASTGELFF
TRBJ1-1	-	-	TRBV30	TGTGCCTGGGGAGGTCAGGTCGGCACTGAAGCTTTCTTT	CAWGGQVGTEAFF
TRBJ1-2	TRBD1	-	TRBV7-9	TGTGCCAGCAGGGCCGGGACAGGGAACGGCTACACCTTC	CASRAGTGNGYTF
TRBJ1-1	TRBD1	-	TRBV19	TGTGCCAGTACCCCGAGGGACAGGGAGGCCACTGAAGCTTTCTTT	CASTPRDREATEAFF
TRBJ2-7	TRBD2	few	TRBV6-5	TGTGCCAGCAGTTACCGCCGGGGGGGGCGAGATTACGAGCAGTACTTC	CASSYRRGGRDYEQYF
TRBJ1-5	TRBD1	-	TRBV30	TGTGCCTGGAGTGCACAGGGGAATCAGCCCCAGCATTTT	CAWSAQGNQPQHF
TRBJ2-5	-	-	TRBV2	TGTGCCAGCAGTGGACAGGTACAAGAGACCCAGTACTTC	CASSGQVQETQYF
TRBJ2-7	TRBD1	-	TRBV7-9	TGTGCCAGCAGCAAAGGACAGGGGGACTACGAGCAGTACTTC	CASSKGQGDYEQYF
TRBJ1-2	TRBD1	-	TRBV5-5	TGTGCCAGCAGCCCGGGACAGGGGGCCTATGGCTACACCTTC	CASSPGQGAYGYTF
TRBJ2-5	-	-	TRBV2	TGTGCCAGCAGTGTGGGACTGGAAGAGACCCAGTACTTC	CASSVGLEETQYF
TRBJ1-5	-	-	TRBV11-2	TGTGCCAGCAGCTTAGATAGTAGGGGCGGGCAGCCCCAGCATTTT	CASSLDSRGGQPQHF
TRBJ2-1	-	-	TRBV9	TGTGCCAGCAGCGTAGCCGGGTGGGACAATGAGCAGTTCTTC	CASSVAGWDNEQFF
TRBJ1-4	-	-	TRBV9	TGTGCCAGCAGCGAAAGTGAAAAACTGTTTTTT	CASSESEKLFF
TRBJ2-2	-	-	TRBV5-1	TGCGCCAGCAGCTCACAACCTAAAACTACGGCTTCCGGGGAGCTGTTTTTT	CASSSQPKTTASGELFF
TRBJ2-1	-	-	TRBV5-3	TGTGCCAGAAGCGACCGTCCGTTCTTC	CARSDRPFF
TRBJ1-4	-	-	TRBV5-6	TGTGCCAGCAGCTTGGTGCGAAGTAATGAAAAACTGTTTTTT	CASSLVRSNEKLFF
TRBJ2-1	-	-	TRBV7-2	TGTGCCAGCAGCCCCCGCGAGACCTACAATGAGCAGTTCTTC	CASSPRETYNEQFF
TRBJ2-4	TRBD2	-	TRBV7-2	TGTGCCAGCAGCAGGGACCTTTCGCGGGAGGGGAACATTCAGTACTTC	CASSRDLSREGNIQYF
TRBJ2-5	-	once	TRBV2	TGTGCCACGGGACGGCAAGAGACCCAGTACTTC	CATGRQETQYF
TRBJ2-1	TRBD2	-	TRBV5-1	TGCGCCAGCAGCCCCGCCTCGACTAGCGGGAGGGTCCGTGAGCAGTTCTTC	CASSPASTSGRVREQFF
TRBJ2-7	-	-	TRBV2	TGTGCCAGCAGTGAAGGGGACCCCCTACCGAGGTACGAGCAGTACTTC	CASSEGDPLPRYEQYF
TRBJ1-5	-	-	TRBV2	TGTGCCAGCAGAGTTAACAGTGGGTCTAGCAATCAGCCCCAGCATTTT	CASRVNSGSSNQPQHF
TRBJ2-7	TRBD1	-	TRBV30	TGTGCCTGGAGTTATCCTCGACAGGGAGCAGTGTTTTACGAGCAGTACTTC	CAWSYPRQGAVFYEQYF
TRBJ2-1	TRBD1	once	TRBV5-5	TGTGCCACCGGGACAGGGGCCTACAATGAGCAGTTCTTC	CATGTGAYNEQFF
TRBJ2-7	-	-	TRBV7-8	TGTGCCAGCAGCCCGGGACTGTTCTCCTACGAGCAGTACTTC	CASSPGLFSYEQYF
TRBJ2-7	TRBD2	-	TRBV9	TGTGCCAGCAGCCTTGAACTAGCGGGAGAGTACGAGCAGTACTTC	CASSLELAGEYEQYF
TRBJ2-5	TRBD2	-	TRBV5-4	TGTGCCAGCGGCGAACTAGCGGGAAGGGAGACCCAGTACTTC	CASGELAGRETQYF
TRBJ1-3	-	once	TRBV18	TGTGCCAGCTCACCTACCAAGGACAGCTCTGGAAACACCATATATTTT	CASSPTKDSSGNTIYF
TRBJ2-7	-	-	TRBV9	TGTGCCAGCAGCTCCGGGACACTCAGCTCCTACGAGCAGTACTTC	CASSSGTLSSYEQYF
TRBJ2-7	TRBD1	once	TRBV19	TGTGCCAGTAGTAGGACAGGGGGGTCCCACGAGCAGTACTTC	CASSRTGGSHEQYF
TRBJ2-7	-	-	TRBV10-3	TGTGCCATCAGTGAGTCGGCAGGGGACGGGCAGTACTTC	CAISESAGDGQYF
TRBJ2-7	-	once	TRBV29-1	TGCAGCGTTTTTCTACCCCGTAGCAAGGTTTGGGAGCAGTACTTC	CSVFLPRSKVWEQYF
TRBJ2-7	-	-	TRBV21-1	TGTGCCAGCAGCAGGGGACCTAAACTAGCGGGAGAAACCTACGAGCAGTACTTC	CASSRGPKLAGETYEQYF
TRBJ1-2	-	-	TRBV29-1	TGCAGCGTTGAGGGGGCGGTCAGTAACTATGGCTACACCTTC	CSVEGAVSNYGYTF
TRBJ1-2	-	once	TRBV7-9	TGTGCCAGCAGCAGGGAGTCTAACTATGGCTACACCTTC	CASSRESNYGYTF
TRBJ2-3	-	-	TRBV5-1	TGCGCCAGCAGCGATCCGGGAGCAGATACGCAGTATTTT	CASSDPGADTQYF
TRBJ2-1	-	few	TRBV19	TGTGCCAGTAGTATAAGGGGATCCTACAATGAGCAGTTCTTC	CASSIRGSYNEQFF
TRBJ1-1	TRBD1	-	TRBV5-4	TGTGCCAGCAGCCCGGGACAGGGAATTCGGATCACTGAAGCTTTCTTT	CASSPGQGIRITEAFF
TRBJ2-7	TRBD1	-	TRBV5-4	TGTGCCAGCAGCTTTGATGGGGACAGGGCCGAGCAGTACTTC	CASSFDGDRAEQYF
TRBJ2-1	TRBD1	once	TRBV14	TGTGCCAGCAGGAGGGACAGGGAGAGTGAGCAGTTCTTC	CASRRDRESEQFF
TRBJ1-2	-	-	TRBV21-1	TGTGCCAGCAGTACAAGACAGGGACTTAACTATGGCTACACCTTC	CASSTRQGLNYGYTF
TRBJ2-7	-	-	TRBV7-8	TGTGCCAGCAGCTCTCTTGGGGCGGGGGAGCAGTACTTC	CASSSLGAGEQYF
TRBJ1-1	-	-	TRBV6-6	TGTGCCAGCAGTTTGACAGTCATGAACACTGAAGCTTTCTTT	CASSLTVMNTEAFF
TRBJ2-3	-	-	TRBV25-1	TGTGCCAGCAGTGAGGGAACGAGGGATACGCAGTATTTT	CASSEGTRDTQYF
TRBJ2-3	TRBD2	-	TRBV11-2	TGTGCCAGCAGCTTAATGCTAGCGGGATTTACAGATACGCAGTATTTT	CASSLMLAGFTDTQYF